This entry features one T cell receptor beta chain sequence. Data came from immunoSEQ multiplex PCR; TCRdb stores just in-frame clones and leaves some out. The sample shows approximately 1.9 million clones, 93% of them seen only once. This sample is drawn from a study of shared clonotypes between healthy human individuals. CDR1 is WNHNN, CDR2 SYGVQD, per germline (reference sequence). V was pared by 2 bases and J by 5 bases, with 18 bases between. The CDR3 covers 16 residues. CD8 cells regarded as naive lacked CD45RO, were positively chosen for CCR7, and omitted terminally differentiated effector memory CD45RA+ cells.

Sequenced input: naive CD8+ T cells from PBMCs. The chain joins TRBV10-1 to TRBJ1-1; D remains ambiguous. The sequence was obtained from a man between 18 and 29 years old in good health. Some clones in this sample may be carry-over from other donors' samples. The CDR3 loop reads CASSEPGIPRWTEAFF. DNA of the CDR3: TGCGCCAGCAGTGAGCCTGGGATTCCCAGGTGGACTGAAGCTTTCTTT.